The 2 T cell receptor beta chains below all came from one sample that was sequenced in a study of blood T cell repertoires in COVID-19. Produced via immunoSEQ multiplex PCR; TCRdb's table is partial and in-frame only. The repertoire consists of 380,000 or so clones, with more than 70% occurring once and the leading ten covering more than 1%. Sequenced sample: peripheral blood. Source of these receptors: a man in his forties or fifties with acute or convalescent COVID-19.

This clone came up once. This sequence joins TRBV7-2 and TRBJ1-4, with D perhaps matching TRBD1 (6 bases). The germline gives CDR1 SGHTA, CDR2 FQGNSA. This CDR3 spans 13 amino acids. V lost 6 bases, J lost 7 bases, and 12 bases lay in between. The CDR3 loop is CASRTGQGEKLFF. The CDR3 DNA is TGTGCCAGCAGGACGGGACAAGGTGAAAAACTGTTTTTT.

The chain recombines TRBV6-5 with TRBJ2-7; no reliable D call. This CDR3 is built from 11 residues. V was shortened by 7 bases and J by 2 bases, with 6 bases between the two germline ends. Germline CDR1 is MNHEY and CDR2 is SVGAGI. CDR3 DNA sequence: TGTGCCAGCATGAGAGCCTACGAGCAGTACTTC. It translates to CASMRAYEQYF.